This TCR beta chain derives from a study of T cell changes during pregnancy in multiple sclerosis. Sequenced by immunoSEQ multiplex PCR; TCRdb stores in-frame clones only, minus some. The repertoire holds 85,000 to 130,000 clones, roughly nine tenths seen once, with 1.6% in the top ten. V was trimmed by 7 bases and J by 2 bases, leaving 11 bases between them. The CDR3 is 12 amino acids. Germline loops: CDR1 GTSNPN, CDR2 SVGIG (reference sequence). V usage is TRBV30 and J usage is TRBJ1-2; D unclear. The receptor comes from a female donor with multiple sclerosis, enrolled in a pregnancy study. This specimen was peripheral blood, taken before pregnancy. CDR3 sequence reads: CALFGENYGYTF. The CDR3 nucleotides are TGTGCCTTATTTGGGGAGAACTATGGCTACACCTTC.